These 24 T cell receptor beta chains were all obtained from the same sample, sequenced in a study of radiation and T cells in renal cell carcinoma. Noted time point: blood 2 weeks post-SBRT. Described treatment: 15 Gy SBRT to primary tumor, nephrectomy 4 weeks later. Some clones are missing from TCRdb's copy, which holds only in-frame ones; the method was immunoSEQ multiplex PCR. The sample carries some 130,000 clones, over 75% recorded once. This specimen consisted of blood, obtained from a patient whose treatment included radiotherapy and nephrectomy. The source of these receptors is a woman aged 60 to 75 with renal cell carcinoma.

CDR3 nucleotide sequence: TGCGCCAGCAGCCAAGATCCGGGGATTCGAGATAATTCACCCCTCCACTTT. Translation gives CASSQDPGIRDNSPLHF. The chain links TRBV4-1 to TRBJ1-6; D is undetermined. The V end lost 0 bases, the J end lost 5 bases, and 14 bases lay between the germline ends. CDR3 length: 17 residues. Per germline, CDR1 MGHRA and CDR2 YSYEKL.

J is TRBJ2-2 and V is TRBV28; possible D gene TRBD1, 7 bases. Germline V CDR1 and CDR2: MDHEN, SYDVKM. The length of the CDR3 is 16 residues. V lost 5 bases, J lost 7 bases, and 20 bases lay in between. The CDR3 nucleotides are TGTGCCAGCAGTACTCTAGGGGGCGGGGCGGACGGGGAGCTGTTTTTT. The encoded protein is CASSTLGGGADGELFF.

The chain is built from TRBV5-6 and TRBJ1-4, with a tentative D call TRBD1 (6 bases). CDR1 is SGHDT, CDR2 YYEEEE, per germline. This CDR3 spans 15 amino acids. V dropped 4 bases and J dropped 0 bases, with 10 bases sitting between them. In DNA, the CDR3 is TGTGCCAGCAGCCGGGACATATCAACTAATGAAAAACTGTTTTTT. Its translation is CASSRDISTNEKLFF.

The genes are TRBV7-3 and TRBJ2-3; D uncertain. Trimming took off 4 bases at V and 2 bases at J, with 4 bases between the two ends. The CDR3 spans 12 residues. Germline CDR1 reads SGHTA; CDR2 reads FQGTGA. CDR3 nucleotide sequence: TGTGCCAGCAGCTATCTCACAGATACGCAGTATTTT. This encodes CASSYLTDTQYF.

The chain combines TRBV5-6 with TRBJ2-5; 14 nucleotides match TRBD2. The end of the DNA fits TRBJ2-7 better, so the J call may be wrong. CDR1 and CDR2 from the germline V gene are SGHDT and YYEEEE. CDR3 length: 16 amino acids. The CDR3 loop is CASSIRTSGRTYEQYF. Here the CDR3 DNA reads TGTGCCAGCAGCATCCGGACTAGCGGGAGGACATACGAGCAGTACTTC.

V and J are TRBV4-2 and TRBJ2-7; 11 bases align to TRBD2. The CDR3 loop spans 13 amino acids. V lost 4 bases and J lost 13; bases outside the gene matches: 9. Germline V gene sequence: CDR1 LGHNA, CDR2 YNFKEQ. CDR3 sequence (DNA): TGTGCCAGCAGCCCTCTAGCGGGGGGCCCATTATACTTC. Its translation is CASSPLAGGPLYF.

This chain uses TRBV7-9 with TRBJ1-1; D remains ambiguous. V dropped 0 bases and J dropped 6 bases, with 5 bases sitting between them. The CDR3 contains 12 residues. CDR1 is SEHNR, CDR2 FQNEAQ, per germline (reference sequence). CDR3 sequence reads: CASSLAEPEAFF. As DNA, the CDR3 is TGTGCCAGCAGCTTAGCCGAACCTGAAGCTTTCTTT.

The chain carries TRBV25-1 and TRBJ1-6, with 7 bases identical to TRBD1. The V gene's germline CDR1 is MGHDK and CDR2 SYGVNS. This CDR3 spans 15 amino acids. V gave up 4 bases and J gave up 12 bases; unmatched junction bases: 12. Written as DNA, the CDR3 is TGTGCCAGCAGTGGAAGGACAGGACACCTCGAACCCCTCCACTTT. It translates to CASSGRTGHLEPLHF.

This clone was detected only once. CDR3 in amino acids: CASSDRTSGGGSSYNEQFF. DNA for the CDR3: TGTGCCAGCAGTGATCGGACTAGCGGGGGGGGAAGCTCCTACAATGAGCAGTTCTTC. The V and J genes are TRBV6-1 and TRBJ2-1, with TRBD2 matching 15 bases. Trimming cost V 3 bases and J 0 bases; bases outside gene matches: 6. This CDR3 has 19 amino acids. Germline-derived CDR1 and CDR2 are MNHNS and SASEGT.

V is TRBV19 and J is TRBJ1-1; the D is unclear. Germline-derived CDR1 and CDR2 are LNHDA and SQIVND (reference sequence). This CDR3 has 14 amino acids. Trimming cost V 8 bases and J 2 bases, with 15 bases left between them. The DNA for the CDR3 is TGTGCCAGTCGTCTGCGGGAAAGAAACACTGAAGCTTTCTTT. Amino acids: CASRLRERNTEAFF. The variable domain in full, with the rest retrieved from reference TRBV19 and TRBJ1-1, is DGGITQSPKYLFRKEGQNVTLSCEQNLNHDAMYWYRQDPGQGLRLIYYSQIVNDFQKGDIAEGYSVSREKKESFPLTVTSAQKNPTAFYLCASRLRERNTEAFFGQGTRLTVV.

This chain connects TRBV15 to TRBJ2-3; D uncertain. Germline V lookup: CDR1 LNHNV, CDR2 YYDKDF (reference sequence). The CDR3 contains 12 residues. Trimming took 3 bases from V and 4 from J, leaving 5 bases between them. The CDR3 protein is CATSRGPDTQYF. CDR3 bases: TGTGCCACCAGCAGGGGTCCAGATACGCAGTATTTT.

This sequence joins TRBV5-6 and TRBJ1-1; no definite D call. CDR1 and CDR2 from the germline V gene are SGHDT and YYEEEE. CDR3 length: 14 amino acids. The V and J ends lost 1 base and 0 bases respectively, with 7 bases between them. The CDR3, as DNA: TGTGCCAGCAGCTTGAGAGGGCTGAACACTGAAGCTTTCTTT. The encoded protein is CASSLRGLNTEAFF.

The chain uses TRBV5-4 and TRBJ2-5; a weak D match, TRBD2 (6 bases). Germline CDR1 SGHNT, CDR2 YYREEE (reference sequence). The V gene lost 10 bases and the J gene lost 4 bases, with 17 bases spanning the gap. The length of the CDR3 is 13 residues. CDR3 nucleotide sequence: TGTGCCTTCGGAGGGTTTTTGGGAGAGACCCAGTACTTC. It specifies CAFGGFLGETQYF.

This chain connects TRBV2 to TRBJ2-1; TRBD1 matches 8 bases. From germline, CDR1 is SNHLY and CDR2 FYNNEI. The CDR3 extends over 15 amino acids. The V gene end was trimmed by 4 bases and the J gene end by 0 bases; junction bases not matched to a gene: 2. The CDR3 nucleotides read TGTGCCAGCAGTGGGCAGGGGGCCTCCTACAATGAGCAGTTCTTC. Amino acid sequence: CASSGQGASYNEQFF.

CDR3 sequence reads: CASSAYRGNGELFF. The CDR3, as DNA: TGTGCCAGTAGTGCCTACAGGGGTAACGGGGAGCTGTTTTTT. The J gene is TRBJ2-2, the V gene TRBV19, with 7 bases lining up with TRBD1. CDR1 LNHDA and CDR2 SQIVND come from the germline V gene (reference sequence). This CDR3 has 14 amino acids. Germline trimming cut 5 bases from V and 7 bases from J; bases unmatched to any gene: 7.

The V call is TRBV7-9, the J call TRBJ1-1, with D hard to call. V gave up 2 bases and J gave up 2 bases, with 9 bases separating them. The CDR3 runs to 14 residues. CDR1 is SEHNR and CDR2 is FQNEAQ in the germline V gene (reference sequence). For the CDR3, the DNA is TGTGCCAGCAGCTTATCCAGATTAAACACTGAAGCTTTCTTT. Translation: CASSLSRLNTEAFF.

The chain couples TRBV19 to TRBJ2-1; 9 bases map to TRBD2. Per germline, CDR1 LNHDA and CDR2 SQIVND (reference sequence). The junction had 10 bases not matched to a gene; V was cut back by 10 bases and J by 6 bases. This CDR3 contains 14 residues. This CDR3 reads CATQRVAGVNEQFF. The DNA of the CDR3 is TGTGCCACTCAAAGGGTAGCGGGAGTCAATGAGCAGTTCTTC.

The chain recombines TRBV5-4 with TRBJ1-4; 8 bases align to TRBD1. Germline V gene sequence: CDR1 SGHNT, CDR2 YYREEE (reference sequence). The CDR3 is 15 amino acids. The ends lost 4 bases at V and 6 bases at J; junction bases unmatched: 8. The CDR3 spells CASSVQGAGDEKLFF. As DNA, the CDR3 is TGTGCCAGCAGCGTCCAGGGGGCGGGGGATGAAAAACTGTTTTTT.

The chain carries TRBV2 and TRBJ1-2; D is uncertain. The V end lost 4 bases, the J end lost 6 bases, and 15 bases lay between the germline ends. Germline CDR1 SNHLY, CDR2 FYNNEI. The CDR3 length is 14 residues. The CDR3 bases are TGTGCCAGCAGTGTTAGTCGAGGGCTTGATGGCTACACCTTC. It specifies CASSVSRGLDGYTF.

CDR3 amino acids: CASSYGTGDAKSEAFF. In DNA, the CDR3 is TGCGCCAGCAGCTACGGGACAGGGGACGCTAAGTCTGAAGCTTTCTTT. The rearrangement joins TRBV5-1 to TRBJ1-1; 10 positions match TRBD1. The V segment lost 3 bases and the J segment 6 bases; nucleotides outside the gene matches: 11. The germline V gene has CDR1 SGHRS and CDR2 YFSETQ. The CDR3 loop spans 16 amino acids.

The chain couples TRBV5-4 to TRBJ1-3; D remains unclear. Trimming removed 0 bases from V and 4 bases from J, with 8 bases in between. The CDR3 is made up of 14 amino acids. Germline V gene lookup returns CDR1 SGHNT and CDR2 YYREEE (reference sequence). The CDR3 region has the DNA TGTGCCAGCAGCTTGGGAGTACCCGGAAACACCATATATTTT. Amino acid sequence: CASSLGVPGNTIYF.

This clone occurred once. The genes are TRBV14 and TRBJ1-2; possible D gene TRBD1, 5 bases. V lost 2 bases, J lost 6 bases, and 19 bases lay in between. CDR3 size: 16 residues. Germline V gene sequence: CDR1 SGHDN, CDR2 FVKESK. The CDR3 is CASSQTDGWRGNGYTF. The CDR3 DNA follows: TGTGCCAGCAGCCAAACAGATGGATGGAGGGGCAATGGCTACACCTTC.

J is TRBJ2-7 and V is TRBV4-1; 10 bases agree with TRBD1. V dropped 0 bases and J dropped 9; count of bases not matched to a gene: 8. This CDR3 region has 15 residues. Germline CDR1 reads MGHRA; CDR2 reads YSYEKL. CDR3 nucleotide sequence: TGCGCCAGCAGCCAAGAGGGGACAGGGGTTTCTTCGCAGTACTTC. This codes for CASSQEGTGVSSQYF.

The J gene is TRBJ1-2, the V gene TRBV5-4; tentative D call: TRBD1 (5 bases). Trimming stripped 0 bases from V and 4 bases from J, with 13 bases between. Germline V gives CDR1 SGHNT, CDR2 YYREEE (reference sequence). CDR3 length: 15 amino acids. The CDR3 nucleotides read TGTGCCAGCAGCTTGGGGGGGGAAGGGCGCTATGGCTACACCTTC. It translates to CASSLGGEGRYGYTF.